Listed here is a single TCR beta chain. These data originate in a study of blood T cell repertoires in COVID-19. Study context: The United States, Italy and Spain supplied acute and convalescent COVID-19 samples.

J lost 2 bases, V lost 6 bases, and 3 bases had no gene match. The CDR3 has 13 residues. Germline values: CDR1 MNHEY, CDR2 SVGAGI. Participants came from about two dozen US areas, aged about 18 to 95 years. In assigning cohorts, the study relied on participant-reported clinical history. Sequenced by immunoSEQ multiplex PCR; TCRdb stores in-frame clones only, minus some. The table has 200,000 to 250,000 clones, approximately 90% seen once. Source material: PBMCs or T cells enriched from blood (not recorded which). The genes are TRBV6-5 and TRBJ2-7, with 8 nucleotides matching TRBD1. The origin of this receptor is a woman aged 18-29 years in a cohort exposed to, infected with or recovered from COVID-19 (not recorded which). The CDR3 region is CASRRTGPYEQYF. The DNA of the CDR3 is TGTGCCAGCAGGAGGACAGGGCCCTACGAGCAGTACTTC.